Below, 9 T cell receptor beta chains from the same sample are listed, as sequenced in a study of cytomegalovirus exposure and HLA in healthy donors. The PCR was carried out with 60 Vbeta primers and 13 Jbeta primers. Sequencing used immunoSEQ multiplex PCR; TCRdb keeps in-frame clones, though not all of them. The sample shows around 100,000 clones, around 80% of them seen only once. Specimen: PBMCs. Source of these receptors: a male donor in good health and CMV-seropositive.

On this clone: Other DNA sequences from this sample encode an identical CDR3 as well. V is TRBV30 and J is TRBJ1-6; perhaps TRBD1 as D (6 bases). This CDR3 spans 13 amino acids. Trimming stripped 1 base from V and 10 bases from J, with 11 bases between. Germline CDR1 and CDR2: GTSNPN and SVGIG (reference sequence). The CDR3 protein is CAWSEDRGSPLHF. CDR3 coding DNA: TGTGCCTGGAGTGAGGACAGAGGCTCACCCCTCCACTTT.

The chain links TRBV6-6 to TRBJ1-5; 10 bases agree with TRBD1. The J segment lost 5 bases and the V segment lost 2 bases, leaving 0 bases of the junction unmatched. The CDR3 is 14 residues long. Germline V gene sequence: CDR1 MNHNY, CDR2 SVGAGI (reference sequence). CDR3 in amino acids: CASSYGTGDQPQHF. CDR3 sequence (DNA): TGTGCCAGCAGTTACGGGACAGGGGATCAGCCCCAGCATTTT.

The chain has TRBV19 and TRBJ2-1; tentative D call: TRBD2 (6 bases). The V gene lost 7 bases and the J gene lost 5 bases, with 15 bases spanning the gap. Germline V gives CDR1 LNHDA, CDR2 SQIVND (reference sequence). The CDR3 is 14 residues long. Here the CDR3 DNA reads TGTGCCAGTACCGGGGGACCGTTCGACAATGAGCAGTTCTTC. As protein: CASTGGPFDNEQFF.

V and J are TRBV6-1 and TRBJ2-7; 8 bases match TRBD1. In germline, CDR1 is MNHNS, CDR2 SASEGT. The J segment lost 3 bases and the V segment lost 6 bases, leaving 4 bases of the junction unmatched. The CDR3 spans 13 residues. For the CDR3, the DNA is TGTGCCAGCAGCTACAGGGGGGACTACGAGCAGTACTTC. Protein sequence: CASSYRGDYEQYF.

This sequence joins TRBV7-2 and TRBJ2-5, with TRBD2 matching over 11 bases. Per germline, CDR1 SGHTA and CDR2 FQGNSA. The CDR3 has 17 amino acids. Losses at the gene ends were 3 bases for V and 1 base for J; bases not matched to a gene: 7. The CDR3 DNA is TGTGCCAGCAGCTTTAGGGGGACTAGCGGATCCCAAGAGACCCAGTACTTC. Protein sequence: CASSFRGTSGSQETQYF.

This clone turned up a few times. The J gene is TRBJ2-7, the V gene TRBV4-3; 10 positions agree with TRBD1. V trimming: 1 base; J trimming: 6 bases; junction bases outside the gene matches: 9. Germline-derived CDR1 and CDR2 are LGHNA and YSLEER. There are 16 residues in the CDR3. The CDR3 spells CASSQAPPGQGFEQYF. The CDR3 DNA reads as TGCGCCAGCAGCCAAGCCCCGCCGGGACAGGGGTTCGAGCAGTACTTC.

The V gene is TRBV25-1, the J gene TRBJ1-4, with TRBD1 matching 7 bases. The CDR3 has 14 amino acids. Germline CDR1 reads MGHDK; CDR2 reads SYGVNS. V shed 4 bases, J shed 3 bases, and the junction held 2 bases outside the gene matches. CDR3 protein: CASSGGGSNEKLFF. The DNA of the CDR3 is TGTGCCAGCAGTGGAGGGGGCTCTAATGAAAAACTGTTTTTT.

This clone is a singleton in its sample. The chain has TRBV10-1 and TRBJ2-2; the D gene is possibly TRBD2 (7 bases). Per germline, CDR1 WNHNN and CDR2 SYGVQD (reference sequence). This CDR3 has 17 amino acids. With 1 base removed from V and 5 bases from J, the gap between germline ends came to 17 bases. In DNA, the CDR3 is TGCGCCAGCAGTGAGTTATTTCGGGGGGCCGGAACCGGGGAGCTGTTTTTT. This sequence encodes CASSELFRGAGTGELFF.

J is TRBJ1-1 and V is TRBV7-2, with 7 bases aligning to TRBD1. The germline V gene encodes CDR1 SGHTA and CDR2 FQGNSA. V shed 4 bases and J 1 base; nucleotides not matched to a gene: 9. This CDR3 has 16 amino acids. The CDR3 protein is CASSSDRVTTNTEAFF. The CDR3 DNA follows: TGTGCCAGCAGCTCCGACAGGGTTACAACGAACACTGAAGCTTTCTTT.